This T cell receptor beta chain was retrieved from a study of human T cells and chemical hapten exposure. Across the whole study: The sensitizer, 2% DPC, was used on roughly 2 cm by roughly 2 cm of upper inner arm skin.

At least ten counts were recorded for this clonotype. TCRdb processed the RACE reads anew with MiXCR; each CDR3 protein has one entry. The sample records around 120,000 distinct CDR3 sequences, around 15% being singletons. The time point here: patch test 1, 2 weeks after DPC sensitization. Treatment: therapeutic diphenylcyclopropenone sensitization with weekly scalp DPC. This clonotype was sampled from a man between 18 and 29 years old with alopecia areata. Some clones in this sample may be carry-over from other donors' samples. The starting material was whole blood, obtained in connection with sensitization to the hapten diphenylcyclopropenone (DPC).

The CDR3 sequence is CASSHGEKLFF. The CDR3 DNA follows: TGTGCCAGCAGTCACGGGGAAAAACTGTTTTTT. The rearrangement links TRBV6-2 or TRBV6-3 to TRBJ1-4; D call uncertain. Germline CDR1 and CDR2: MNHEY and SVGEGT. V dropped 5 bases and J dropped 8 bases, with 6 bases sitting between them. The CDR3 consists of 11 residues.